This T cell receptor (beta chain) is from a study of T cells in Graves' hyperthyroidism and ophthalmopathy. The CDR3 has 14 residues. Germline V gene sequence: CDR1 LGHDT, CDR2 YNNKEL (reference sequence). V was shortened by 6 bases and J by 1 base, with 13 bases between the two germline ends. This clonotype has ten or more counts. Amplification of TCR beta CDR3 regions used RNA as the template. HTBI primers were used for first-round RT-PCR of the TCR CDR3. TCRdb itself ran the multiplex PCR reads through MiXCR, one entry per CDR3 protein. This table has over 250,000 distinct CDR3 sequences, around 25% appearing once.

The TCR originated in a man aged 40-49 years with Graves' hyperthyroidism that later progressed to Graves' ophthalmopathy. This chain uses TRBV3-1 with TRBJ2-7; tentative D call: TRBD2 (5 bases). Material: blood. The CDR3 spells CASSWGASSYEQYF. The CDR3 DNA sequence: TGTGCCAGCAGTTGGGGAGCTAGTTCCTACGAGCAGTACTTC.